The 2 T cell receptor beta chains below come from one sample, sequenced in a study of T-cell reconstitution after alpha-beta-depleted transplantation in children. TCRbeta library preparation incorporated unique molecular identifiers. TCRdb reprocessed the PCR reads with MiXCR, giving one entry per CDR3 protein. The sample records about 640,000 distinct CDR3 sequences, around a sixth being singletons. This material consisted of PBMCs from the stem cell graft donor, taken from the stem cell graft. The source is a human donor who donated a stem cell graft to a child with acute myeloid leukemia.

The chain uses TRBV5-1 and TRBJ2-6, with D hard to call. CDR3 length equals 19 residues. The V gene lost 0 bases and the J gene lost 0 bases, with 16 bases spanning the gap. Germline assignment: CDR1 SGHRS and CDR2 YFSETQ. CDR3 nucleotides: TGCGCCAGCAGCTTGGCTACGACATGGGTGAGCTCTGGGGCCAACGTCCTGACTTTC. Translation: CASSLATTWVSSGANVLTF.

In the case of this clonotype: Being one base from a much bigger clone, this may be a read error. J is TRBJ1-2 and V is TRBV29-1, with 7 bases fitting TRBD1. CDR3 length equals 14 residues. Germline assignment: CDR1 SQVTM and CDR2 ANQGSEA. In nucleotides, the CDR3 is TGCAGAGTTTTTCCGGGACAGAGTAACTATGGCTACACCTTC. Translation gives CRVFPGQSNYGYTF.